This entry describes one T cell receptor (beta chain). Its antigen is not identified. The sample belongs to a study of cytomegalovirus exposure and HLA in healthy donors. Whole-study results and caveats: Accurate prediction of HLA-A and HLA-B alleles (for most subjects) was reportedly achieved from TCR beta sequences. In vitro experiments confirmed that a few CMV-associated chains were specific for CMV antigens. Earlier analysis looked at TCR beta V segments, and most were productive about 90% or about 30% of the time. Sequencing had likely introduced a cluster of highly shared sequence variants as an artifact.

From germline, CDR1 is MGHRA and CDR2 YSYEKL. The V end was cut by 1 base, the J end by 4 bases, with 14 bases between. CDR3 size: 17 residues. The PCR used 60 Vbeta and 13 Jbeta primers. Sequencing used immunoSEQ multiplex PCR; TCRdb keeps in-frame clones, though not all of them. This sample has 150,000 to 180,000 clones, with 65% to 80% found just once. The source is a young man in good health and CMV-seronegative. Sequenced: PBMCs. V is TRBV4-1 and J is TRBJ1-6; D perhaps matches TRBD1 (6 bases). The DNA for the CDR3 is TGCGCCAGCAGCCAAGGACAGGTTGCGTTGTATAATTCACCCCTCCACTTT. Protein: CASSQGQVALYNSPLHF.